Listed below are T cell receptor beta chains from one sample, sequenced in a study of T cells after yellow fever vaccination. TCRdb re-analysed the 5' RACE reads in MiXCR, keeping a single row per CDR3 protein. The table shows 500,000 to 650,000 distinct CDR3 sequences, with roughly 17% occurring only once. The sample was PBMCs, taken 4 to 5 days after the first yellow fever vaccination. The receptors were sampled from a man aged 18-30 years who received the YFV17D yellow fever vaccine. The CDR3 runs from the conserved cysteine through the conserved F or W. A D gene is named only where the DNA matches it firmly.

>TRBJ2-1|TRBV29-1|12|NA
CSVASPWDEQFF
>TRBJ2-3|TRBV9|11|NA
CASTGGNTQYF
>TRBJ1-1|TRBV4-2|18|TRBD1
CASSQALWEDRANTEAFF
>TRBJ2-7|TRBV6-5|11|NA
CASSYSYKQYF
>TRBJ2-5|TRBV7-3|15|TRBD2
CASSSLAAPMETQYF
>TRBJ2-7|TRBV12-3/TRBV12-4|14|NA
CASSLDSFSSEQYF
>TRBJ2-1|TRBV27|14|TRBD1
CASTDRGLTYEQFF
>TRBJ1-6|TRBV13|15|NA
CASSLAAVYNSPLHF
>TRBJ2-2|TRBV5-1|15|NA
CASSFRGPGTGELFF
>TRBJ2-5|TRBV5-5|15|NA
CASSLLGRSEETQYF
>TRBJ1-2|TRBV7-2|14|NA
CASSLMLGSYGYTF
>TRBJ2-7|TRBV4-1|17|TRBD1
CASSQDRRDRASYEQYF
>TRBJ1-4|TRBV7-2|14|TRBD1
CASGPGQGKEKLFF
>TRBJ2-2|TRBV5-1|15|NA
CASSFGTVGTGELFF
>TRBJ2-3|TRBV4-1|15|NA
CASSQVGDRTDTQYF
>TRBJ2-1|TRBV28|15|TRBD2
CASVRLAGVYNEQFF
>TRBJ2-5|TRBV20-1|14|NA
CSASIGTRSETQYF
>TRBJ2-2|TRBV12-3/TRBV12-4|14|NA
CASSPSTSRGQQFF
>TRBJ1-2|TRBV2|14|TRBD1
CASSEAFRDRGYTF
>TRBJ2-2|TRBV14|14|NA
CASSQVRGTGELFF
>TRBJ1-3|TRBV18|15|NA
CASSLTDPSGNTIYF
>TRBJ1-6|TRBV6-5|15|NA
CASSFPVGRASPLHF
>TRBJ1-2|TRBV24-1|12|NA
CATSDLGKGYTF
>TRBJ2-7|TRBV9|15|TRBD2
CASSVVASGGYEQYF
>TRBJ1-6|TRBV5-1|16|NA
CASSLIGGDFSSPLHF
>TRBJ1-2|TRBV4-2|15|NA
CASSQDNSVFYGYTF
>TRBJ2-3|TRBV7-2|17|NA
CASSRIQGRIYTDTQYF
>TRBJ1-4|TRBV7-2|11|NA
CASSLGGKLFF
>TRBJ1-2|TRBV20-1|13|NA
CSAKLTGRYGYTF
>TRBJ1-3|TRBV12-3/TRBV12-4|16|TRBD1
CASSTAGTGVGNTIYF
>TRBJ1-5|TRBV19|16|NA
CASMSLGGRYNQPQHF
>TRBJ1-4|TRBV4-2|13|NA
CASSLNTGEKLFF
>TRBJ1-2|TRBV20-1|16|NA
CSAAKDRRFANYGYTF
>TRBJ1-6|TRBV16|17|NA
CASSQSSRATNNSPLHF
>NA|TRBV15|14|NA
CATSRDFSGQPQYF
>TRBJ2-3|TRBV5-1|16|NA
CASSLPLAASTDTQYF
>TRBJ2-5|TRBV4-3|14|NA
CASSQALGQETQYF
>TRBJ2-7|TRBV20-1|12|NA
CSAKGRVDEQYF
>TRBJ1-5|TRBV18|14|NA
CASSPDRVNQPQHF
>TRBJ2-3|TRBV6-2/TRBV6-3|13|NA
CASSRPRRDTQYF
>TRBJ2-7|TRBV5-1|14|TRBD2
CASGTSGGPYEQYF
>TRBJ2-2|TRBV28|13|NA
CASSGRNTGELFF
>TRBJ2-3|TRBV12-3/TRBV12-4|13|NA
CASNFGNTDTQYF
>TRBJ2-5|TRBV4-2|15|TRBD1
CASSHPGTGSETQYF
>TRBJ1-2|TRBV9|17|NA
CASSAPESRQSKYGYTF
>TRBJ2-7|TRBV30|14|TRBD1
CAWSEGTGAYEQYF
>TRBJ2-1|TRBV10-3|14|NA
CAISGLAGSYEQFF
>TRBJ2-1|TRBV6-2/TRBV6-3|17|NA
CASSYDVGGPSYNEQFF
>TRBJ2-2|TRBV11-1|19|NA
CASSSIVGWTANLTGELFF
>TRBJ1-1|TRBV5-5|14|TRBD1
CASSWGQQNTEAFF
>TRBJ2-1|TRBV5-1|13|NA
CASSLGVAYEQFF
>TRBJ2-1|TRBV4-1|16|TRBD2
CASSQASGGKGGEQFF
>TRBJ2-3|TRBV5-1|15|TRBD2
CASSTGRGGPDTQYF